The 8 T cell receptor beta chains below were found in one sample sequenced in a study of glioma-infiltrating T cells after dendritic cell vaccination. Repertoires were generated with immunoSEQ multiplex PCR, while TCRdb's copy carries only in-frame clones and drops some. Counted here are roughly 100,000 clones, roughly 76% occurring once; the ten biggest clones make up about an eighth. The starting material was blood, obtained before dendritic cell vaccination. The receptor set was obtained from a human donor with glioblastoma.

The rearrangement joins TRBV5-1 to TRBJ2-5; a weak D match, TRBD1 (6 bases). Germline CDR1 SGHRS, CDR2 YFSETQ. Trimming pared 4 bases from V and 2 bases from J, leaving 12 bases between. There are 14 residues in the CDR3. The CDR3 is CASSPQTGQETQYF. CDR3 in DNA: TGCGCCAGCAGCCCCCAGACAGGTCAAGAGACCCAGTACTTC.

The chain employs TRBV25-1 and TRBJ2-2; TRBD1 matches 7 bases. After removal of 4 bases from V and 0 bases from J, the junction contained 2 bases not matched to a gene. CDR3 length equals 15 residues. Germline assignment: CDR1 MGHDK and CDR2 SYGVNS. The CDR3 here is CASSGDSPNTGELFF. The CDR3 DNA reads as TGTGCCAGCAGTGGGGACAGTCCGAACACCGGGGAGCTGTTTTTT.

The genes are TRBV10-2 and TRBJ2-5, with a weak D call TRBD1 (5 bases). CDR3 length equals 14 residues. CDR1 and CDR2 from the germline V gene are WSHSY and SAAADI. Trimming took 8 bases from V and 5 from J, leaving 18 bases between them. Here the CDR3 DNA reads TGCGCCAGCGGTCTTTTAGGGGTTGGGGAGACCCAGTACTTC. Protein: CASGLLGVGETQYF.

The chain recombines TRBV15 with TRBJ1-2; 7 bases match TRBD1. Per germline, CDR1 LNHNV and CDR2 YYDKDF (reference sequence). J was trimmed by 8 bases and V by 0 bases; bases with no gene match: 6. The CDR3 is 14 amino acids. DNA for the CDR3: TGTGCCACCAGCAGAGATTTGACAGGGTACGGCTACACCTTC. As protein: CATSRDLTGYGYTF.

This clone has a single count. The rearrangement links TRBV4-1 to TRBJ2-3, with TRBD2 matching 9 bases. The CDR3 has 17 amino acids. V gave up 1 base and J gave up 2 bases; unmatched junction bases: 7. Germline-derived CDR1 and CDR2 are MGHRA and YSYEKL. The CDR3: CASSQVRLAGFTDTQYF. For the CDR3, the DNA is TGCGCCAGCAGCCAAGTAAGGCTAGCGGGGTTCACAGATACGCAGTATTTT.

The chain carries TRBV11-3 and TRBJ1-3, with a tentative D call TRBD1 (5 bases). Germline loops: CDR1 SGHNT, CDR2 YENEEA. Trimming cost V 5 bases and J 0 bases, with 14 bases left between them. The CDR3 loop spans 16 amino acids. Written as DNA, the CDR3 is TGTGCCAGCAGCCACAGGACATCTATCTCTGGAAACACCATATATTTT. Amino acid sequence: CASSHRTSISGNTIYF. Supplemented by reference TRBV11-3 and TRBJ1-3, the full variable domain reads EAGVVQSPRYKIIEKKQPVAFWCNPISGHNTLYWYLQNLGQGPELLIRYENEEAVDDSQLPKDRFSAERLKGVDSTLKIQPAELGDSAVYLCASSHRTSISGNTIYFGEGSWLTVV.

The chain couples TRBV28 to TRBJ2-7; perhaps TRBD1 as D (6 bases). The V gene's germline CDR1 is MDHEN and CDR2 SYDVKM. The CDR3 sequence is 14 residues long. V was cut by 6 bases and J by 2 bases, with 14 bases left in between. Written as DNA, the CDR3 is TGTGCCAGCAGGCCGCCCGGGACACCCTACGAGCAGTACTTC. It codes for CASRPPGTPYEQYF.

The genes are TRBV4-2 and TRBJ1-4, with TRBD1 identical over 11 bases. Losses at the gene ends were 1 base for V and 6 bases for J; bases not matched to a gene: 10. This CDR3 spans 18 amino acids. Germline CDR1 LGHNA, CDR2 YNFKEQ. CDR3: CASSQGDRGDRPDEKLFF. CDR3 DNA: TGTGCCAGCAGCCAAGGGGACAGGGGGGATAGACCCGATGAAAAACTGTTTTTT.